This is a list of T cell receptor beta chains from one sample in a study of blood T cell repertoires in COVID-19. This table comes from immunoSEQ multiplex PCR, and its TCRdb copy is limited to in-frame clones, with some not included. The sample contains some 200,000 clones, roughly 80% of which appear only once. Sequences were obtained from peripheral blood. The receptors here all came from an elderly woman with COVID-19, enrolled during active disease. The CDR3 runs from the conserved cysteine through the conserved F or W. The D gene is left open where the match is weak. Expanded clones get a size class; other rows say once, few or many, or leave the size out.

j_gene: TRBJ1-2
v_gene: TRBV5-1
d_gene: .
abundance: .
CDR3nt: TGCGCCAGCAGTTCGGAGGCCTATGGCTACACCTTC
CDR3aa: CASSSEAYGYTF

j_gene: TRBJ2-3
v_gene: TRBV29-1
d_gene: .
abundance: .
CDR3nt: TGCAGCGTTGAACAGGGGTCAGATACGCAGTATTTT
CDR3aa: CSVEQGSDTQYF

j_gene: TRBJ1-5
v_gene: TRBV19
d_gene: .
abundance: .
CDR3nt: TGTGCCAGTAGCCCAGGGGCCAGCAATCAGCCCCAGCATTTT
CDR3aa: CASSPGASNQPQHF

j_gene: TRBJ1-2
v_gene: TRBV5-4
d_gene: .
abundance: .
CDR3nt: TGTGCCAGCAGCTTGGCCAAAGGGGGGGATGGCTACACCTTC
CDR3aa: CASSLAKGGDGYTF

j_gene: TRBJ1-2
v_gene: TRBV4-1
d_gene: .
abundance: .
CDR3nt: TGCGCCAGCAGCCAAGCAATAAGGGGCGAGTACTATGGCTACACCTTC
CDR3aa: CASSQAIRGEYYGYTF

j_gene: TRBJ2-7
v_gene: TRBV2
d_gene: .
abundance: .
CDR3nt: TGTGCCAGCAGGCGCGACAGATCAGGGGCCTACGAGCAGTACTTC
CDR3aa: CASRRDRSGAYEQYF

j_gene: TRBJ1-1
v_gene: TRBV11-2
d_gene: .
abundance: .
CDR3nt: TGTGCCAGCAGCTTACGAATCGACAGTTATAACACTGAAGCTTTCTTT
CDR3aa: CASSLRIDSYNTEAFF

j_gene: TRBJ2-3
v_gene: TRBV11-2
d_gene: TRBD2
abundance: few
CDR3nt: TGTGCCAGCAGCCCCTGGAAATCTAGCGGTCGCACAGATACGCAGTATTTT
CDR3aa: CASSPWKSSGRTDTQYF

j_gene: TRBJ2-5
v_gene: TRBV7-9
d_gene: .
abundance: .
CDR3nt: TGTGCCTCAACAAGCGGGCGGGAGACCCAGTACTTC
CDR3aa: CASTSGRETQYF

j_gene: TRBJ2-3
v_gene: TRBV6-2/TRBV6-3
d_gene: TRBD2
abundance: .
CDR3nt: TGTGCCAGCAATTACTCGCCGGGACTAGCGGGGGCCTTTACAGATACGCAGTATTTT
CDR3aa: CASNYSPGLAGAFTDTQYF

j_gene: TRBJ2-5
v_gene: TRBV18
d_gene: TRBD2
abundance: .
CDR3nt: TGTGCCAGCTCACCACTCGGGACTAGCGGGAGGGCCGGAGAGACCCAGTACTTC
CDR3aa: CASSPLGTSGRAGETQYF

j_gene: TRBJ1-5
v_gene: TRBV19
d_gene: .
abundance: many
CDR3nt: TGTGCCAGTAGCAGAGGACAGACGATCAATCAGCCCCAGCATTTT
CDR3aa: CASSRGQTINQPQHF

j_gene: TRBJ2-3
v_gene: TRBV2
d_gene: TRBD1
abundance: .
CDR3nt: TGTGCCAGCAGTCGAGCCCAGGGGGTCGGCACAGATACGCAGTATTTT
CDR3aa: CASSRAQGVGTDTQYF

j_gene: TRBJ1-6
v_gene: TRBV2
d_gene: .
abundance: .
CDR3nt: TGTGCCAGCGGGAAGGGCGGGAATAATTCACCCCTCCACTTT
CDR3aa: CASGKGGNNSPLHF

j_gene: TRBJ1-3
v_gene: TRBV2
d_gene: .
abundance: .
CDR3nt: TGTGCCAGCGCCCGGGACTGGAACTCTGGAAACACCATATATTTT
CDR3aa: CASARDWNSGNTIYF

j_gene: TRBJ1-2
v_gene: TRBV5-4
d_gene: TRBD1
abundance: once
CDR3nt: TGTGCCAGCAGCCAGGGACAGGGGATGAATGACTACACCTTC
CDR3aa: CASSQGQGMNDYTF

j_gene: TRBJ2-3
v_gene: TRBV28
d_gene: TRBD1
abundance: .
CDR3nt: TGTGCCAGCAGTTTGGGGGGACAGGGGGCAGATACGCAGTATTTT
CDR3aa: CASSLGGQGADTQYF

j_gene: TRBJ1-1
v_gene: TRBV6-5
d_gene: .
abundance: .
CDR3nt: TGTGCCAGCAGTCTGGACGGGGAGGACACTGAAGCTTTCTTT
CDR3aa: CASSLDGEDTEAFF

j_gene: TRBJ2-7
v_gene: TRBV13
d_gene: TRBD2
abundance: .
CDR3nt: TGTGCCAGCAGCTCCGGGACTAGCGAAAATTACGAGCAGTACTTC
CDR3aa: CASSSGTSENYEQYF

j_gene: TRBJ2-3
v_gene: TRBV12-3/TRBV12-4
d_gene: .
abundance: .
CDR3nt: TGTGCCAGCAGTTTAACTCGGTCCGATACGCAGTATTTT
CDR3aa: CASSLTRSDTQYF

j_gene: TRBJ1-5
v_gene: TRBV19
d_gene: .
abundance: .
CDR3nt: TGTGCCAGTAGGGGGGACCGGGGGAGCAATCAGCCCCAGCATTTT
CDR3aa: CASRGDRGSNQPQHF

j_gene: TRBJ1-2
v_gene: TRBV5-1
d_gene: .
abundance: .
CDR3nt: TGCGCCAGCAGCTGGAGGGGCAATGATGGCTACACCTTC
CDR3aa: CASSWRGNDGYTF

j_gene: TRBJ2-1
v_gene: TRBV19
d_gene: TRBD2
abundance: .
CDR3nt: TGTGCCAGTAGTCAGGGACTAGCAGGCAAGAGCTCCTACAATGAGCAGTTCTTC
CDR3aa: CASSQGLAGKSSYNEQFF

j_gene: TRBJ1-1
v_gene: TRBV3-1/TRBV3-2
d_gene: .
abundance: .
CDR3nt: TGTGCCAGCAGCCAAGATGGGAGGGCTTTCTTT
CDR3aa: CASSQDGRAFF

j_gene: TRBJ1-4
v_gene: TRBV7-2
d_gene: .
abundance: .
CDR3nt: TGTGCCAGCAGCTTAGCTTCGGGAACGACTAATGAAAAACTGTTTTTT
CDR3aa: CASSLASGTTNEKLFF

j_gene: TRBJ2-3
v_gene: TRBV5-6
d_gene: TRBD2
abundance: .
CDR3nt: TGTGCCAGCAGCCGGGGGTGGCTAGCGGGAGGGCCAGGAGGGCACTCGCAGTATTTT
CDR3aa: CASSRGWLAGGPGGHSQYF

j_gene: TRBJ1-6
v_gene: TRBV5-1
d_gene: .
abundance: few
CDR3nt: TGCGCCAGCAGCTTGGCCGAAGGACAGAGAGGGGCCTATAATTCACCCCTCCACTTT
CDR3aa: CASSLAEGQRGAYNSPLHF

j_gene: TRBJ2-7
v_gene: TRBV18
d_gene: .
abundance: .
CDR3nt: TGTGCCAGCTCACCACCTAGCGCTACCTACGAGCAGTACTTC
CDR3aa: CASSPPSATYEQYF

j_gene: TRBJ2-4
v_gene: TRBV5-1
d_gene: TRBD2
abundance: once
CDR3nt: TGCGCCAGCAGCTTGTCCACGGGACTAGCGGGGGGAAACATTCAGTACTTC
CDR3aa: CASSLSTGLAGGNIQYF

j_gene: TRBJ1-5
v_gene: TRBV6-5
d_gene: TRBD1
abundance: once
CDR3nt: TGTGCCAGCAAAAACTCAGGGGGAGGACAGCCCCAGCATTTT
CDR3aa: CASKNSGGGQPQHF

j_gene: TRBJ2-5
v_gene: TRBV5-1
d_gene: .
abundance: .
CDR3nt: TGCGCCAGCAGCTTGGCAGGAGGAGGCGAGACCCAGTACTTC
CDR3aa: CASSLAGGGETQYF

j_gene: TRBJ2-5
v_gene: TRBV6-1
d_gene: TRBD2
abundance: .
CDR3nt: TGTGCCAGCAGTGAAGCGGCAGCGGGGAGGGAGACCCAGTACTTC
CDR3aa: CASSEAAAGRETQYF

j_gene: TRBJ2-7
v_gene: TRBV5-1
d_gene: TRBD2
abundance: .
CDR3nt: TGCGCCAGCAGCGCAGGGACTAGCGGCTACGAGCAGTACTTC
CDR3aa: CASSAGTSGYEQYF

j_gene: TRBJ2-5
v_gene: TRBV19
d_gene: .
abundance: .
CDR3nt: TGTGCCAGTAGTTCATCACCGGGACATTACCAAGAGACCCAGTACTTC
CDR3aa: CASSSSPGHYQETQYF

j_gene: TRBJ2-3
v_gene: TRBV14
d_gene: TRBD2
abundance: once
CDR3nt: TGTGCCAGCAGCCAACGGGCCGGACTAGACATAACAGATACGCAGTATTTT
CDR3aa: CASSQRAGLDITDTQYF

j_gene: TRBJ2-2
v_gene: TRBV5-1
d_gene: TRBD2
abundance: .
CDR3nt: TGCGCCAGCAGCTTGGTACCTAGCGGGACTAACACCGGGGAGCTGTTTTTT
CDR3aa: CASSLVPSGTNTGELFF

j_gene: TRBJ2-7
v_gene: TRBV2
d_gene: .
abundance: .
CDR3nt: TGTGCCAGCAGAACGGGACTTACCTACGAGCAGTACTTC
CDR3aa: CASRTGLTYEQYF

j_gene: TRBJ2-7
v_gene: TRBV3-1/TRBV3-2
d_gene: TRBD2
abundance: .
CDR3nt: TGTGCCAGCAGCCAACCGGGACTAGCTTCCGAGCAGTACTTC
CDR3aa: CASSQPGLASEQYF

j_gene: TRBJ1-4
v_gene: TRBV5-4
d_gene: .
abundance: .
CDR3nt: TGTGCCAGCAGCTTATCGGCCAGGGCATTGGGGGGTGAAAAACTGTTTTTT
CDR3aa: CASSLSARALGGEKLFF

j_gene: TRBJ2-2
v_gene: TRBV5-1
d_gene: TRBD2
abundance: .
CDR3nt: TGCGCCAGCAGCGATAGCGGGGGAGCGAACACCGGGGAGCTGTTTTTT
CDR3aa: CASSDSGGANTGELFF

j_gene: TRBJ1-1
v_gene: TRBV5-1
d_gene: .
abundance: .
CDR3nt: TGCGCCAGCAGCACTACCTCGGTGGCCACTGAAGCTTTCTTT
CDR3aa: CASSTTSVATEAFF

j_gene: TRBJ2-7
v_gene: TRBV11-1
d_gene: .
abundance: .
CDR3nt: TGTGCCAGCAGCTCGACAGCCACCGGCTACGAGCAGTACTTC
CDR3aa: CASSSTATGYEQYF

j_gene: TRBJ1-5
v_gene: TRBV6-1
d_gene: .
abundance: .
CDR3nt: TGTGCCAGCAGTGATCGCAGGGGTTCGGGCAATCAGCCCCAGCATTTT
CDR3aa: CASSDRRGSGNQPQHF

j_gene: TRBJ1-2
v_gene: TRBV29-1
d_gene: .
abundance: once
CDR3nt: TGCAGCGTTGGAGCGGCCGATCTACTCGGCTACACCTTC
CDR3aa: CSVGAADLLGYTF

j_gene: TRBJ1-5
v_gene: TRBV19
d_gene: TRBD1
abundance: .
CDR3nt: TGTGCCAGTAGTATAGATCAAAGGGGACAGGTAGATCAGCCCCAGCATTTT
CDR3aa: CASSIDQRGQVDQPQHF

j_gene: TRBJ1-1
v_gene: TRBV14
d_gene: .
abundance: .
CDR3nt: TGTGCCAGCAGCCAAGGTGGGGCGAACACTGAAGCTTTCTTT
CDR3aa: CASSQGGANTEAFF

j_gene: TRBJ1-2
v_gene: TRBV6-2/TRBV6-3
d_gene: TRBD1
abundance: .
CDR3nt: TGTGCCAGCAGTTATTCAGGGGGTGATGGCTACACCTTC
CDR3aa: CASSYSGGDGYTF

j_gene: TRBJ2-3
v_gene: TRBV15
d_gene: TRBD1
abundance: once
CDR3nt: TGTGCCACAAACAGGGGGGCCACAGATACGCAGTATTTT
CDR3aa: CATNRGATDTQYF

j_gene: TRBJ2-7
v_gene: TRBV6-4
d_gene: .
abundance: .
CDR3nt: TGTGCCAGCAGTGCTGACAGGAGCTCCTACGAGCAGTACTTC
CDR3aa: CASSADRSSYEQYF